This paragraph covers one T cell receptor beta chain sequence. The antigen this receptor binds is unknown. Nothing much larger sits one base from this clone, and base qualities are not available. The data stem from a study of blood T cell repertoires in COVID-19 (dated by TCRdb to the early 2020s). With regard to the full study: Samples from collaborators originated in the United States, Italy and Spain and spanned both the acute and convalescent phases of COVID-19. Where HLA class I and class II types were available, the types were taken from metadata supplied by the sample provider, not from assay-based typing. The repertoires were made available in a free public database intended to serve as a resource for research on the immune response to SARS-CoV-2. Subjects who had been exposed to COVID-19, were actively infected with it, or had recovered from it provided the deeply sampled blood TCRbeta repertoires that made up the dataset. Sample metadata almost always included a de-identified subject ID, COVID-19 status, age in years and sex. The material from the prospective study consisted of cDNA or gDNA derived from T cells, B-cell-depleted T cells, or PBMCs. The samples were drawn from the first 160 participants of the ongoing ImmuneRACE study and from 1,254 subjects provided by 6 global collaborators. The paper as a whole reports these results and caveats: The amount of clinical and demographic metadata varied by source and participant and was provided uncurated.

Trimmed from V: 0 bases; trimmed from J: 4 bases; junction bases lacking a gene match: 3. The CDR3 starts with the cysteine, ends with the phenylalanine, and has 16 residues. The entry retains the CDR3 DNA only, 48 bases that are in frame from base 1. CDR1 and CDR2, looked up from the germline V gene, are LGHNA and YNFKEQ. TCRbeta CDR3 regions were amplified from genomic DNA by means of the immunoSEQ Assay, a bias-controlled multiplex PCR. The paper's data handling went like this. Within the assay, amplification of reference gene primers was used to estimate how many nucleated cells each sample contained. To quantify the absolute abundance of each unique TCRbeta CDR3 rearrangement, sequence reads were collapsed and filtered. Productive Simpson clonality was computed per sample as the square root of Simpson's diversity index over productive rearrangements. Not all clones reach the TCRdb copy of this immuneACCESS table, which keeps in-frame sequences only. Checked studies attribute under half of the gap to unresolved V genes and leave the rest unexplained. The V and J calls and clone size were taken over from that table, and D and trimming were inferred from the DNA. In all, the sample holds over 120,000 clones, and roughly 82% of those were seen once. Together, the top ten hold about 5% of the sample.

The collaborating institutions used their own protocols to collect whole blood in K2EDTA tubes. For TCRbeta analysis, collaborators shipped samples as frozen whole blood, isolated PBMCs, or DNA extracted from either of those sample types. Sequencing was performed on peripheral blood. Recombination joined TRBV4-2 with TRBJ2-3; TRBD2 aligns with 11 central bases. This TCR derives from a human donor in a cohort sampled during active COVID-19. The CDR3 protein sequence reads: CASSQEGLAAPDTQYF. Here is the DNA: TGTGCCAGCAGCCAAGAGGGACTAGCGGCCCCAGATACGCAGTATTTT.